This entry lists 2 T cell receptor beta chains sequenced from one sample in a study of a mutant IDH1 vaccine in newly diagnosed glioma. Data came from immunoSEQ multiplex PCR; TCRdb stores just in-frame clones and leaves some out. The sample lists about 62,000 clones, around 91% occurring once. The time point is: week 11, during vaccination. Each dose delivered 300 ug of mutant IDH1 20-mer peptide subcutaneously with imiquimod. Antigens for these TCRs are unknown. The material sequenced was PBMCs, taken from a glioma patient whose treatment included an IDH1 peptide vaccine. The receptors come from a man aged 35-49 years with glioma.

The J gene is TRBJ2-2, the V gene TRBV19; D remains unclear. The germline CDR1 and CDR2 sequences are LNHDA and SQIVND (reference sequence). The CDR3 loop spans 13 amino acids. Trimming removed 4 bases from V and 5 bases from J, with 8 bases in between. The DNA of the CDR3 is TGTGCCAGTAGTAAACTCGGGACCGGGGAGCTGTTTTTT. It codes for CASSKLGTGELFF.

J is TRBJ1-1 and V is TRBV25-1; D may be TRBD1 (6 bases). The CDR3 is 14 residues long. V was trimmed by 7 bases and J by 3 bases, leaving 15 bases between them. Germline CDR1 is MGHDK and CDR2 is SYGVNS. For the CDR3, the DNA is TGTGCCAGCAAAACCGGGACAAGCTACACTGAAGCTTTCTTT. Translated: CASKTGTSYTEAFF.